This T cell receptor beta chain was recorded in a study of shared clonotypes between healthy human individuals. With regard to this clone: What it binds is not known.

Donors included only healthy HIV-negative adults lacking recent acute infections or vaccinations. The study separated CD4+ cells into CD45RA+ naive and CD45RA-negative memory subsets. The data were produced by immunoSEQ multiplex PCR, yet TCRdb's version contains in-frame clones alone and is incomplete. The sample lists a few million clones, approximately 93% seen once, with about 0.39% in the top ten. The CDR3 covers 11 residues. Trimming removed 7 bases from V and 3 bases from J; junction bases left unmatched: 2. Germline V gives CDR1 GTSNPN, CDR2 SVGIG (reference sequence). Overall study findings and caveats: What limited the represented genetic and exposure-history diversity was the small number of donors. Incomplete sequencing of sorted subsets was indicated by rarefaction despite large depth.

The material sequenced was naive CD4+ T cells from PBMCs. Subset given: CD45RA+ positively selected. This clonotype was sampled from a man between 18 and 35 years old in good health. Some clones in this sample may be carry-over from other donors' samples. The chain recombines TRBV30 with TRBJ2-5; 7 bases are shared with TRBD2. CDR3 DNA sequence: TGTGCCTCTCGGGGGGAAGAGACCCAGTACTTC. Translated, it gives CASRGEETQYF. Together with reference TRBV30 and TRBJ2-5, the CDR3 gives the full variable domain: SQTIHQWPATLVQPVGSPLSLECTVEGTSNPNLYWYRQAAGRGLQLLFYSVGIGQISSEVPQNLSASRPQDRQFILSSKKLLLSDSGFYLCASRGEETQYFGPGTRLLVL.